A selection of T cell receptor beta chains follows, all from one sample in a study of CD8 T cells in ankylosing spondylitis. TCRdb re-called the 5' RACE reads through MiXCR, storing one row per CDR3 protein. The sample shows 150,000 to 200,000 distinct CDR3 sequences, 10% to 15% of them seen only once. Sequencing was carried out using blood, either unsorted or a sorted T cell fraction (not recorded which). These receptors were collected from a female donor with ankylosing spondylitis or in good health (not recorded which). The CDR3 runs from the conserved cysteine through the conserved F or W. The order of the fields is J gene, V gene, clone size, D gene, CDR3 protein, CDR3 DNA. D genes are given only for firm matches. A clone size is listed for some rows: how often the clone was seen (once, few, many), or a class if it is expanded.

>TRBJ2-2|TRBV4-1|many|TRBD1
CASSQEPGQYTGELFF
TGCGCCAGCAGCCAAGAACCGGGACAGTACACCGGGGAGCTGTTTTTT
>TRBJ2-1|TRBV20-1|many|.
CSARLASTYNEQFF
TGCAGTGCTAGGCTAGCCTCCACCTACAATGAGCAGTTCTTC
>TRBJ1-2|TRBV9|few|.
CASSVGPAGYTF
TGTGCCAGCAGCGTAGGTCCAGCCGGCTACACCTTC
>TRBJ1-6|TRBV4-2|.|TRBD1
CASSQEAEQGASPLHF
TGTGCCAGCAGCCAAGAAGCGGAACAGGGGGCTTCACCCCTCCACTTT
>TRBJ2-1|TRBV7-2|.|TRBD1
CASSFRQGSNEQFF
TGTGCCAGCAGCTTTAGACAGGGCAGCAATGAGCAGTTCTTC
>TRBJ1-1|TRBV12-3/TRBV12-4|many|TRBD1
CASSLGRGSHMNTEAFF
TGTGCCAGCAGTTTAGGCAGGGGGTCCCACATGAACACTGAAGCTTTCTTT
>TRBJ1-3|TRBV20-1|few|TRBD1
CSASPLRRTGGNTIYF
TGCAGTGCTAGCCCCTTAAGGCGGACAGGTGGAAACACCATATATTTT
>TRBJ2-2|TRBV28|few|.
CASGTEKTGELFF
TGTGCCAGCGGGACGGAGAAGACCGGGGAGCTGTTTTTT
>TRBJ2-1|TRBV4-2|few|TRBD2
CASSQALTSGSEPLYVQFF
TGTGCCAGCAGCCAAGCTCTGACTAGCGGGAGTGAACCTTTATATGTGCAGTTCTTC
>TRBJ1-5|TRBV3-1|many|.
CASSQESQPQHF
TGTGCCAGCAGCCAAGAAAGCCAGCCCCAGCATTTT
>TRBJ1-2|TRBV12-3/TRBV12-4|many|.
CASSPRRGGNGYTF
TGTGCCAGCAGCCCGAGGAGGGGGGGTAATGGCTACACCTTC
>TRBJ2-3|TRBV6-2/TRBV6-3|.|TRBD2
CASGLAGLGADTQYF
TGTGCCAGCGGACTAGCGGGATTAGGGGCAGATACGCAGTATTTT
>TRBJ2-2|TRBV13|many|TRBD2
CASSPNSGSKIGELFF
TGTGCCAGCAGCCCGAACAGCGGGAGTAAGATCGGGGAGCTGTTTTTT
>TRBJ2-1|TRBV4-1|many|TRBD2
CASSQDSPTSGRGSSYNEQFF
TGCGCCAGCAGCCAAGATTCCCCCACTAGCGGGAGGGGCAGCTCCTACAATGAGCAGTTCTTC
>TRBJ2-7|TRBV5-1|many|.
CASSLDGTRPSYEQYF
TGCGCCAGCAGCTTGGATGGAACACGACCAAGCTACGAGCAGTACTTC
>TRBJ2-1|TRBV5-1|.|.
CASSLLEFPYNEQFF
TGCGCCAGCAGCTTGCTAGAATTCCCTTACAATGAGCAGTTCTTC
>TRBJ2-2|TRBV18|few|.
CASSPATDGELFF
TGTGCCAGCTCACCCGCGACAGACGGGGAGCTGTTTTTT